Described below is a single T cell receptor (beta chain) sequence and its context. Its specificity is not known. Compared with germline, one end of the junction differs, possibly owing to a read error. The sample is drawn from a study of identifying expanded T cells in peripheral blood. CDR3 length: 15 residues. The V gene's germline CDR1 is MGHRA and CDR2 YSYEKL. Study conclusions and caveats: Technical replicates showed roughly 1.2 changed clones; approximately 2 weeks approximately 15; four weeks 19.

Using immunoSEQ multiplex PCR, the repertoire was profiled, and TCRdb retains in-frame clones only, with some absent. The top ten hold around 20% of the sample, which has about 85,000 clones, more than 75% seen once. This receptor was obtained from a person aged 18 to 70 in good health. The sequenced material came from blood. The rearrangement uses TRBV4-1 and TRBJ1-1; weak D call: TRBD1 (5 bases). Written as DNA, the CDR3 is TGCACCAGCAGCCAAGAGTTCAGGGTGGGCACTGAAGCTTTCTTT. It encodes CTSSQEFRVGTEAFF.